This TCR beta chain appears in the sequencing data of a study of shared clonotypes between healthy human individuals. V lost 4 bases to trimming and J lost 7 bases, with 16 bases between them. Germline V gene lookup returns CDR1 SQVTM and CDR2 ANQGSEA. There are 14 residues in the CDR3. Sorted-subset replicate PCRs used 150 to 200 ng DNA, approximately 30,000 T cell genomes. Libraries were prepared by immunoSEQ multiplex PCR; TCRdb keeps only in-frame clonotypes and omits some of them. This sample yields 2 million to 2.5 million clones, of which 93% are seen a single time; about 0.34% belongs to the top ten. Study-wide points: Owing to a small donor count, the genetic and exposure-history diversity represented was limited.

Concerning this clone itself: Its antigen is still unknown.

The sample consisted of naive CD4+ T cells from PBMCs. Subset here: CD45RA+ positively selected. The V call is TRBV29-1, the J call TRBJ2-2; D remains ambiguous. The sequence derives from a man aged 18 to 29 in good health. Some clones in this sample may be carry-over from other donors' samples. The CDR3 spells CSVGGAVRGGELFF. The CDR3 DNA reads TGCAGCGTTGGCGGAGCAGTTCGTGGCGGGGAGCTGTTTTTT.